Following are 23 T cell receptor beta chains from one sample sequenced in a study of blood T cell repertoires in COVID-19. Clones were sequenced by immunoSEQ multiplex PCR, and TCRdb holds only the in-frame ones, with some missing. The data show roughly 230,000 clones, approximately 84% seen once. The sample was peripheral blood. The receptor set was obtained from an elderly woman with acute or convalescent COVID-19.

The rearrangement joins TRBV3-1 (or the pseudogene TRBV3-2) to TRBJ2-3; 11 bases line up with TRBD2. The CDR3 spans 16 residues. Trimming cost V 4 bases and J 0 bases; bases outside gene matches: 3. From germline, CDR1 is LGHDT and CDR2 YNNKEL (reference sequence). The CDR3 protein is CASSPRLAGSTDTQYF. CDR3 nucleotide sequence: TGTGCCAGCAGCCCCCGACTAGCGGGAAGCACAGATACGCAGTATTTT.

The chain links TRBV12-3 or TRBV12-4 to TRBJ1-2; D remains unclear. This CDR3 has 11 residues. Trimming removed 6 bases at V and 8 bases at J, with 10 bases between. CDR3 residues: CASRNSGGYTF. The DNA for the CDR3 is TGTGCCAGCAGAAACTCAGGAGGCTACACCTTC.

This sequence joins TRBV6-5 and TRBJ2-3; 8 nucleotides align to TRBD2. Per the germline V gene, CDR1 is MNHEY and CDR2 is SVGAGI. This CDR3 is 14 amino acids long. The V gene end was trimmed by 8 bases and the J gene end by 2 bases; junction bases not matched to a gene: 6. This chain's CDR3 is CASARGGSTDTQYF. The DNA of the CDR3 is TGTGCCAGCGCCCGGGGGGGATCCACAGATACGCAGTATTTT.

This chain links TRBV7-9 with TRBJ1-1; D uncertain. Trimming removed 5 bases at V and 7 bases at J, with 14 bases between. Germline loops: CDR1 SEHNR, CDR2 FQNEAQ (reference sequence). This CDR3 is 13 amino acids long. CDR3 DNA sequence: TGTGCCAGCAGCCCCGATACACCCAATGAAGCTTTCTTT. It encodes CASSPDTPNEAFF.

J is TRBJ2-5 and V is TRBV7-2; 16 bases fit TRBD2. Per germline, CDR1 SGHTA and CDR2 FQGNSA. The trim removed 4 bases at V and 5 bases at J, leaving 10 bases unmatched. This CDR3 has 18 residues. The CDR3 here is CASSSGLAGGAREETQYF. The DNA for the CDR3 is TGTGCCAGCAGCTCGGGACTAGCGGGGGGGGCCCGGGAGGAGACCCAGTACTTC.

The J gene is TRBJ1-1, the V gene TRBV2, with D possibly TRBD1 on 6 matching bases. The CDR3 sequence is 13 residues long. Trimming left V 7 bases short and J 11 bases short, with 20 bases between. Per germline, CDR1 SNHLY and CDR2 FYNNEI. Written as DNA, the CDR3 is TGTGCCAGCACCCGGGACAACGGAGGTTTGGCTTTCTTT. Protein: CASTRDNGGLAFF.

The rearrangement joins TRBV5-1 to TRBJ2-1, with 9 bases fitting TRBD1. CDR1 is SGHRS and CDR2 is YFSETQ in the germline V gene. The CDR3 is 17 amino acids. V was clipped by 4 bases and J by 5 bases; unmatched bases: 13. The CDR3 sequence is CASSQLLRDRDNNEQFF. CDR3 nucleotide sequence: TGCGCCAGCAGCCAACTCCTTCGGGACAGGGACAACAATGAGCAGTTCTTC.

The chain is built from TRBV27 and TRBJ2-7, with D perhaps matching TRBD2 (7 bases). CDR1 is MNHEY and CDR2 is SMNVEV in the germline V gene (reference sequence). Deletions cut 7 bases from V and 4 bases from J, with 29 bases between. This CDR3 region has 18 residues. DNA of the CDR3: TGTGCCAGCACTTTCCGCGTTGGGGGGGCGGGGGAATGGTACGAGCAGTACTTC. The encoded protein is CASTFRVGGAGEWYEQYF.

The V gene is TRBV24-1, the J gene TRBJ2-5; D is possibly TRBD1 (7 bases). The CDR3 length is 17 residues. Germline assignment: CDR1 KGHDR and CDR2 SFDVKD. V lost 0 bases to trimming and J lost 2 bases, with 15 bases between them. The CDR3 is CATSDLQGGQLQETQYF. The CDR3 nucleotides are TGTGCCACCAGTGATTTGCAGGGGGGACAGCTACAAGAGACCCAGTACTTC.

This chain uses TRBV27 with TRBJ2-6; 7 bases are shared with TRBD1. Trimming took 2 bases from V and 0 from J; bases not matched to a gene: 7. Germline V gene sequence: CDR1 MNHEY, CDR2 SMNVEV (reference sequence). The CDR3 consists of 18 residues. CDR3 sequence (DNA): TGTGCCAGCAGTTTAAGATCGGGACAGTACTCTGGGGCCAACGTCCTGACTTTC. Translation gives CASSLRSGQYSGANVLTF.

The chain employs TRBV27 and TRBJ2-2; TRBD2 aligns across 7 bases. The trim removed 3 bases at V and 5 bases at J, leaving 6 bases unmatched. CDR1 is MNHEY and CDR2 is SMNVEV in the germline V gene (reference sequence). The CDR3 loop spans 15 amino acids. The DNA for the CDR3 is TGTGCCAGCAGTTTCTCGGGGGGAGTGACCGGGGAGCTGTTTTTT. Residues: CASSFSGGVTGELFF.

The table lists this clone with a few counts. The rearrangement uses TRBV5-1 and TRBJ2-2; no reliable D call. The CDR3 runs to 12 residues. V dropped 0 bases and J dropped 7 bases, with 4 bases sitting between them. Germline V gene data show CDR1 as SGHRS and CDR2 as YFSETQ. The CDR3 is CASSLDGGELFF. The DNA for the CDR3 is TGCGCCAGCAGCTTGGACGGCGGGGAGCTGTTTTTT. Full variable domain (remainder filled in from reference TRBV5-1 and TRBJ2-2): KAGVTQTPRYLIKTRGQQVTLSCSPISGHRSVSWYQQTPGQGLQFLFEYFSETQRNKGNFPGRFSGRQFSNSRSEMNVSTLELGDSALYLCASSLDGGELFFGEGSRLTVL.

The chain uses TRBV7-2 and TRBJ2-1; 12 positions match TRBD2. The V gene's germline CDR1 is SGHTA and CDR2 FQGNSA. CDR3 length: 18 residues. V shed 1 base and J 8 bases; nucleotides not matched to a gene: 12. The CDR3 DNA reads as TGTGCCAGCAGCTTAGACCCTACGCTAGCGGGAGGGCATGATGAGCAGTTCTTC. Protein product: CASSLDPTLAGGHDEQFF.

The table lists this clone with a few counts. The rearrangement joins TRBV5-1 to TRBJ1-6, with TRBD1 matching over 10 bases. Germline loops: CDR1 SGHRS, CDR2 YFSETQ. The CDR3 is 15 residues long. V lost 4 bases and J lost 7; bases outside the gene matches: 5. The CDR3 region is CASSLPGQGNSPLHF. CDR3 bases: TGCGCCAGCAGCCTCCCGGGACAGGGGAATTCACCCCTCCACTTT.

The chain carries TRBV6-5 and TRBJ2-5; D call uncertain. Trimming pared 4 bases from V and 0 bases from J, leaving 12 bases between. Per germline, CDR1 MNHEY and CDR2 SVGAGI. The CDR3 sequence is 15 residues long. CDR3 sequence reads: CASSSPDGYQETQYF. CDR3 DNA sequence: TGTGCCAGCAGTTCCCCAGACGGGTACCAAGAGACCCAGTACTTC.

This sequence joins TRBV5-1 and TRBJ1-3; D call uncertain. The CDR3 runs to 14 residues. Trimming removed 4 bases at V and 2 bases at J, with 10 bases between. The germline CDR1 and CDR2 sequences are SGHRS and YFSETQ. The CDR3 region has the DNA TGCGCCAGCAGCGACCACAGTGCTGGAAACACCATATATTTT. Translated: CASSDHSAGNTIYF.

The rearrangement links TRBV2 to TRBJ2-1, with 7 bases lining up with TRBD1. The CDR3 extends over 14 amino acids. Looked up from germline, CDR1 is SNHLY and CDR2 is FYNNEI. V lost 6 bases, J lost 4 bases, and 6 bases stayed unmatched. CDR3 nucleotide sequence: TGTGCCAGCAGCCCCCAGACAGGGTACAATGAGCAGTTCTTC. Amino acid sequence: CASSPQTGYNEQFF.

V gene TRBV10-3 combines with J gene TRBJ1-5; D may be TRBD1 (6 bases). The CDR3 totals 15 residues. Germline V gene lookup returns CDR1 ENHRY and CDR2 SYGVKD. V lost 0 bases and J 1 base, leaving 7 bases between the germline ends. The chain's CDR3 is CAISESDRSNQPQHF. In nucleotides, the CDR3 is TGTGCCATCAGTGAGTCGGACAGAAGCAATCAGCCCCAGCATTTT.

The chain has TRBV3-1 (or the pseudogene TRBV3-2) and TRBJ1-4; TRBD1 matches at 8 bases. Trimming took 2 bases from V and 2 from J; bases not matched to a gene: 1. CDR1 is LGHDT and CDR2 is YNNKEL in the germline V gene (reference sequence). The CDR3 consists of 15 residues. CDR3 in DNA: TGTGCCAGCAGCCAAAGGACAGGGACTAATGAAAAACTGTTTTTT. It is translated as CASSQRTGTNEKLFF.

The chain links TRBV7-8 to TRBJ1-6, with a possible D match to TRBD1 (6 bases). Trimming cost V 0 bases and J 5 bases, with 11 bases left between them. The germline V gene has CDR1 SGHVS and CDR2 FQNEAQ. This CDR3 is 16 amino acids long. The CDR3 loop reads CASSLAKGVNNSPLHF. For the CDR3, the DNA is TGTGCCAGCAGCTTAGCCAAGGGGGTTAATAATTCACCCCTCCACTTT. The full variable domain, with the rest looked up from reference TRBV7-8 and TRBJ1-6, is GAGVSQSPRYKVAKRGQDVALRCDPISGHVSLFWYQQALGQGPEFLTYFQNEAQLDKSGLPSDRFFAERPEGSVSTLKIQRTQQEDSAVYLCASSLAKGVNNSPLHFGNGTRLTVT.

There are a few counts of this clone. V and J are TRBV23-1 and TRBJ2-1; a possible D gene is TRBD1 (5 bases). TRBV23-1 is identified as an open reading frame with a role that is uncertain. Trimming pared 7 bases from V and 2 bases from J, leaving 15 bases between. The CDR3 is made up of 15 amino acids. CDR3 sequence reads: CASIRIGAPYNEQFF. CDR3 nucleotides: TGCGCCAGCATTCGGATTGGGGCACCCTACAATGAGCAGTTCTTC.

This chain links TRBV2 with TRBJ2-1; 13 bases match TRBD2. V shed 5 bases and J 7 bases; nucleotides not matched to a gene: 11. CDR3 length equals 17 residues. Germline V gene sequence: CDR1 SNHLY, CDR2 FYNNEI. CDR3 in amino acids: CASSFTSGRAVVNEQFF. The CDR3 nucleotides are TGTGCCAGCAGTTTCACTAGCGGGAGGGCCGTAGTGAATGAGCAGTTCTTC.

The chain joins TRBV9 to TRBJ2-7, with TRBD1 matching over 10 bases. Germline V gene lookup returns CDR1 SGDLS and CDR2 YYNGEE. There are 14 residues in the CDR3. With V trimmed by 4 bases and J by 3 bases, 4 bases remained unmatched. The CDR3 bases are TGTGCCAGCAGCTTCGGGACAGGGGACTACGAGCAGTACTTC. Protein sequence: CASSFGTGDYEQYF.